In this sample, the clone carrying this T cell receptor (beta chain) turned up a few times. The data are from a study of blood T cell repertoires in COVID-19. Study summary: The United States, Italy and Spain were the sources of the acute and convalescent COVID-19 samples. The cDNA or gDNA used as material had been derived from T cells, B-cell-depleted T cells, or PBMCs.

CDR1 and CDR2 from the germline V gene are SGHNT and YENEEA. Trimming removed 3 bases from V and 1 base from J, with 9 bases in between. This CDR3 has 14 residues. Assay used: immunoSEQ multiplex PCR; TCRdb lists only in-frame clones, some missing. The repertoire includes 150,000 to 180,000 clones, around 84% of them detected once, and roughly 1.8% sits in the top ten. This sequence joins TRBV11-3 and TRBJ1-1; no firm D call. Sequenced input: peripheral blood. The receptor comes from an elderly man with acute or convalescent COVID-19. The CDR3 here is CASSFTTQNTEAFF. The CDR3 DNA reads TGTGCCAGCAGCTTCACAACACAGAACACTGAAGCTTTCTTT.